One and the same sample provided the 6 T cell receptor beta chains below, sequenced in a study of cytomegalovirus exposure and HLA in healthy donors. Researchers ran the PCR with 60 Vbeta and 13 Jbeta primers. Repertoires were generated with immunoSEQ multiplex PCR, while TCRdb's copy carries only in-frame clones and drops some. The table has roughly 190,000 clones, around 87% seen once. The sample consisted of PBMCs. The source is a boy between 2 and 10 years old in good health and CMV-seronegative.

The chain employs TRBV7-8 and TRBJ1-5; D not resolved. There are 16 residues in the CDR3. V was pared by 2 bases and J by 0 bases, with 11 bases between. Germline assignment: CDR1 SGHVS and CDR2 FQNEAQ. The CDR3 DNA follows: TGTGCCAGCAGCTTAAGGAGGGCAATTAGCAATCAGCCCCAGCATTTT. It encodes CASSLRRAISNQPQHF.

This CDR3 reads CASSLRLDSSGGFNSPLHF. In DNA form, the CDR3 reads TGTGCCAGCAGTTTAAGACTAGACAGTTCGGGGGGATTTAACTCACCCCTCCACTTT. The rearrangement joins TRBV28 to TRBJ1-6; possibly TRBD1 for D (5 bases). Trimming took off 2 bases at V and 10 bases at J, with 27 bases between the two ends. The CDR3 covers 19 residues. Germline-derived CDR1 and CDR2 are MDHEN and SYDVKM.

This chain links TRBV10-2 with TRBJ2-5, with TRBD2 matching 8 bases. Germline CDR1 and CDR2: WSHSY and SAAADI. This CDR3 comprises 13 residues. The ends lost 4 bases at V and 4 bases at J; junction bases unmatched: 2. The CDR3 DNA sequence: TGCGCCAGCAGTGCTGCGGGAGGAGAGACCCAGTACTTC. This encodes CASSAAGGETQYF.

The chain has TRBV6-5 and TRBJ1-1; the D is unclear. Germline loops: CDR1 MNHEY, CDR2 SVGAGI. The CDR3 runs 13 residues. V was trimmed by 2 bases and J by 4 bases, leaving 8 bases between them. The CDR3 spells CASSYRTSTEAFF. In DNA, the CDR3 is TGTGCCAGCAGTTACCGGACTAGCACTGAAGCTTTCTTT.

V is TRBV5-6 and J is TRBJ2-3; 7 bases agree with TRBD2. Per the germline V gene, CDR1 is SGHDT and CDR2 is YYEEEE. V was clipped by 1 base and J by 3 bases; unmatched bases: 11. This CDR3 region has 17 residues. CDR3 region: CASSLRWGGPRTDTQYF. In DNA, the CDR3 is TGTGCCAGCAGCTTGAGGTGGGGGGGACCCAGGACAGATACGCAGTATTTT.

The chain employs TRBV5-6 and TRBJ2-7; 7 bases map to TRBD2. Germline values: CDR1 SGHDT, CDR2 YYEEEE. V shed 4 bases, J shed 6 bases, and the junction held 7 bases outside the gene matches. The CDR3 loop spans 13 amino acids. This CDR3 is CASSRLAFFEQYF. CDR3 nucleotides: TGTGCCAGCAGCCGACTAGCTTTCTTCGAGCAGTACTTC.